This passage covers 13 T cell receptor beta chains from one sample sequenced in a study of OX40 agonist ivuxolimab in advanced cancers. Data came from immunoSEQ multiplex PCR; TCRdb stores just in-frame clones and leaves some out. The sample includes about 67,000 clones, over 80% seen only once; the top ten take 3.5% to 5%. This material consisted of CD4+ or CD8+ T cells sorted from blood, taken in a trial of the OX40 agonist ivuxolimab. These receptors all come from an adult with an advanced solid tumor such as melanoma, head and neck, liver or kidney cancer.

This chain's CDR3 is CASTEFYEQYF. DNA of the CDR3: TGTGCCAGCACCGAGTTCTACGAGCAGTACTTC. The V and J genes are TRBV6-1 and TRBJ2-7, with D unresolved. Trimming took 7 bases from V and 3 from J, leaving 7 bases between them. CDR3 length: 11 amino acids. CDR1 MNHNS and CDR2 SASEGT come from the germline V gene.

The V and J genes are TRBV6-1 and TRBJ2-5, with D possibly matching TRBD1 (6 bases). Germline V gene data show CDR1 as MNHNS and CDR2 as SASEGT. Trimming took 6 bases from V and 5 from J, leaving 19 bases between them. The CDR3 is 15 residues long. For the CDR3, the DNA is TGTGCCAGCAGGAGGAATTTAGGGGGAACGGAGACCCAGTACTTC. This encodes CASRRNLGGTETQYF.

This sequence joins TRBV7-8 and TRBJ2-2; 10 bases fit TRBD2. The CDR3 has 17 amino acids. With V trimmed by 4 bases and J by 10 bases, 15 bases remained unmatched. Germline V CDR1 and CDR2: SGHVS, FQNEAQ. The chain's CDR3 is CASSSLGGAGGPKELFF. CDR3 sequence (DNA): TGTGCCAGCAGCTCCCTCGGGGGAGCGGGAGGGCCGAAGGAGCTGTTTTTT.

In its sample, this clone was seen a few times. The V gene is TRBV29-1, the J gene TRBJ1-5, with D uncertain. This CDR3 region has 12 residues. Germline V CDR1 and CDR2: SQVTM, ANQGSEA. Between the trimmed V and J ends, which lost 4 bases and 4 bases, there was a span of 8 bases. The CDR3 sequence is CSVGWENQPQHF. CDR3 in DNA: TGCAGCGTTGGCTGGGAGAATCAGCCCCAGCATTTT.

DNA of the CDR3: TGTGCCACCCCGGCGGGAAACACTGAAGCTTTCTTT. Its protein product is CATPAGNTEAFF. The chain joins TRBV6-5 to TRBJ1-1; D call uncertain. CDR3 size: 12 residues. V was trimmed by 10 bases and J by 2 bases, leaving 11 bases between them. CDR1 and CDR2 from the germline V gene are MNHEY and SVGAGI.

The CDR3 here is CAWSVQGALGYTF. The CDR3 bases are TGTGCCTGGAGTGTACAGGGGGCTCTCGGCTACACCTTC. The chain recombines TRBV30 with TRBJ1-2; 9 bases fit TRBD1. The CDR3 is 13 residues long. Germline V gene data show CDR1 as GTSNPN and CDR2 as SVGIG (reference sequence). V was pared by 0 bases and J by 8 bases, with 4 bases of the junction left unmatched.

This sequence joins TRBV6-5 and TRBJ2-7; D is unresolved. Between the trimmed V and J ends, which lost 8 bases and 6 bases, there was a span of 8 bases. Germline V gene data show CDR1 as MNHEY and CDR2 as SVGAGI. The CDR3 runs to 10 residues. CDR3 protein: CASGRTEQYF. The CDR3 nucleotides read TGTGCCAGCGGACGGACCGAGCAGTACTTC.

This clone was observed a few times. For the CDR3, the DNA is TGTGCCAGCAGCTCCCCCACCGCAGGGACTGGAAACACCATATATTTT. As protein: CASSSPTAGTGNTIYF. V and J are TRBV5-4 and TRBJ1-3, with TRBD1 as a possible D gene (5 bases). The CDR3 spans 16 residues. Germline V lookup: CDR1 SGHNT, CDR2 YYREEE (reference sequence). Trimming removed 3 bases at V and 2 bases at J, with 15 bases between.

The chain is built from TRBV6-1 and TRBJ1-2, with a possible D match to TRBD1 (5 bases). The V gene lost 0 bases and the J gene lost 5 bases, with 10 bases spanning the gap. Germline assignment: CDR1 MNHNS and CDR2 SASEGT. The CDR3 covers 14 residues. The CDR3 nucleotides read TGTGCCAGCAGTGAAGCTAGGACAAGATATGGCTACACCTTC. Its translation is CASSEARTRYGYTF.

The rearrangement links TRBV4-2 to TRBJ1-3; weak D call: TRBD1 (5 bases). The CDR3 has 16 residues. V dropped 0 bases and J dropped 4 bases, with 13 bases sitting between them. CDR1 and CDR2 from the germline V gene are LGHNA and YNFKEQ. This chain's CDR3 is CASSQEATVTGNTIYF. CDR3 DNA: TGTGCCAGCAGCCAAGAAGCGACAGTGACAGGAAACACCATATATTTT.

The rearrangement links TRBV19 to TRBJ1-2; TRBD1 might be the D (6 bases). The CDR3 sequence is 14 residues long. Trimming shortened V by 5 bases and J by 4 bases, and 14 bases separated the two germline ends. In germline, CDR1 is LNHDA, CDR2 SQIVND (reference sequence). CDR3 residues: CASSSRDNSYGYTF. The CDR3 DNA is TGTGCCAGTAGTTCCCGGGACAACTCCTATGGCTACACCTTC.

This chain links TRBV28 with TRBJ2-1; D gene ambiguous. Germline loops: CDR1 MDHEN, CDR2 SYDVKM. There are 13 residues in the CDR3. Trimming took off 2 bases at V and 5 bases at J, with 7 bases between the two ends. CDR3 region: CASSLRAHNEQFF. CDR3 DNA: TGTGCCAGCAGTTTACGGGCCCACAATGAGCAGTTCTTC.

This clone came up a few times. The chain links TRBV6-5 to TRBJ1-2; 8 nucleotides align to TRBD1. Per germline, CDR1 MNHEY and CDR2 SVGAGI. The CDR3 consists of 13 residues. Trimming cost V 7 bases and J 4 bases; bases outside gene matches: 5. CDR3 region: CASTFGTGYGYTF. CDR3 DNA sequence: TGTGCCAGCACCTTCGGGACAGGCTATGGCTACACCTTC.